Shown below are 21 T cell receptor beta chains from a single sample sequenced in a study of cytomegalovirus exposure and HLA in healthy donors. Here immunoSEQ multiplex PCR was the method, and the copy in TCRdb shows in-frame clones only, minus some. The profile shows 150,000 to 200,000 clones, 75% to 90% of them singletons. Sequencing was carried out using PBMCs. Every receptor here comes from a man aged 18 to 35 in good health and CMV-seropositive.

V gene TRBV4-3 combines with J gene TRBJ2-7; tentatively, D is TRBD1 (6 bases). CDR1 is LGHNA and CDR2 is YSLEER in the germline V gene. Trimming shortened V by 0 bases and J by 2 bases, and 14 bases separated the two germline ends. CDR3 length: 16 amino acids. CDR3 DNA: TGCGCCAGCAGCCAAGAAGGGCCCCCAGGGGCCTACGAGCAGTACTTC. Amino acids: CASSQEGPPGAYEQYF.

The V gene is TRBV27, the J gene TRBJ2-7; D is uncertain. With 5 bases removed from V and 2 bases from J, the gap between germline ends came to 22 bases. The CDR3 is 17 amino acids. Germline-derived CDR1 and CDR2 are MNHEY and SMNVEV (reference sequence). The CDR3 protein is CASSAGQIQQYPYEQYF. CDR3 bases: TGTGCCAGCAGTGCTGGGCAGATCCAACAATACCCCTACGAGCAGTACTTC.

The gene calls are TRBV5-4 and TRBJ2-5; 8 bases agree with TRBD2. Germline assignment: CDR1 SGHNT and CDR2 YYREEE (reference sequence). The V segment lost 4 bases and the J segment 4 bases; nucleotides outside the gene matches: 9. The length of the CDR3 is 15 residues. The chain's CDR3 is CASSPTAGVAETQYF. The CDR3 region has the DNA TGTGCCAGCAGCCCCACAGCGGGAGTAGCAGAGACCCAGTACTTC.

The chain combines TRBV9 with TRBJ2-2, with TRBD1 identical over 9 bases. V lost 0 bases to trimming and J lost 7 bases; unmatched junction nucleotides: 7. Germline V gene lookup returns CDR1 SGDLS and CDR2 YYNGEE. CDR3 size: 16 residues. The CDR3 spells CASSVATGGAIGELFF. The DNA for the CDR3 is TGTGCCAGCAGCGTAGCTACAGGGGGCGCGATCGGGGAGCTGTTTTTT.

J is TRBJ2-4 and V is TRBV4-3; 9 bases are a match to TRBD1. The CDR3 consists of 17 residues. Germline V gives CDR1 LGHNA, CDR2 YSLEER. V shed 0 bases and J 1 base; nucleotides not matched to a gene: 4. The CDR3 sequence is CASSQDQGQGAKNIQYF. CDR3 DNA: TGCGCCAGCAGCCAAGATCAAGGACAGGGGGCCAAAAACATTCAGTACTTC.

This chain joins TRBV7-3 and TRBJ1-2; D might be TRBD1 (5 bases). Per the germline V gene, CDR1 is SGHTA and CDR2 is FQGTGA. V gave up 1 base and J gave up 4 bases, with 13 bases separating them. The CDR3 sequence is 15 residues long. The CDR3 sequence: CASSLNGGAFYGYTF. As DNA, the CDR3 is TGTGCCAGCAGCTTAAACGGAGGGGCATTCTATGGCTACACCTTC.

V usage is TRBV27 and J usage is TRBJ2-7, with 10 bases fitting TRBD1. Trimming took 8 bases from V and 5 from J; bases not matched to a gene: 6. The CDR3 spans 13 residues. Germline V lookup: CDR1 MNHEY, CDR2 SMNVEV (reference sequence). CDR3 residues: CASEDRGSHEQYF. As DNA, the CDR3 is TGTGCCAGCGAGGACAGGGGGAGCCACGAGCAGTACTTC.

This sequence joins TRBV27 and TRBJ1-2; TRBD1 agrees at 7 bases. The CDR3 consists of 14 residues. CDR1 is MNHEY and CDR2 is SMNVEV in the germline V gene (reference sequence). V lost 7 bases and J lost 8; bases outside the gene matches: 13. This CDR3 is CASTRGGGSEGYTF. The CDR3, as DNA: TGTGCCAGCACTCGCGGAGGGGGCTCGGAAGGCTACACCTTC.

This chain connects TRBV5-6 to TRBJ2-3, with 14 bases matching TRBD2. The CDR3 covers 18 residues. V lost 4 bases to trimming and J lost 4 bases; unmatched junction nucleotides: 11. CDR1 and CDR2 from the germline V gene are SGHDT and YYEEEE. This CDR3 is CASSGGLAGGTSPDTQYF. The CDR3 coding sequence is TGTGCCAGCAGCGGAGGACTAGCGGGAGGAACCTCCCCAGATACGCAGTATTTT.

This clone has only one observation. The chain carries TRBV7-2 and TRBJ2-7; TRBD2 agrees at 13 bases. This CDR3 comprises 16 residues. J was trimmed by 4 bases and V by 5 bases; bases with no gene match: 8. Germline V lookup: CDR1 SGHTA, CDR2 FQGNSA. This CDR3 is CASSPHGLAGAYEQYF. The CDR3 coding sequence is TGTGCCAGCAGCCCCCACGGACTAGCGGGAGCTTACGAGCAGTACTTC.

The chain combines TRBV28 with TRBJ1-5, with 7 bases lining up with TRBD1. Trimming cost V 3 bases and J 0 bases; bases outside gene matches: 8. Germline V gene lookup returns CDR1 MDHEN and CDR2 SYDVKM. The CDR3 spans 17 residues. CDR3 amino acids: CASSLPRDSYSNQPQHF. CDR3 DNA sequence: TGTGCCAGCAGTTTGCCCCGGGACAGCTATAGCAATCAGCCCCAGCATTTT. Full variable domain (outside the CDR3, taken from reference TRBV28 and TRBJ1-5): DVKVTQSSRYLVKRTGEKVFLECVQDMDHENMFWYRQDPGLGLRLIYFSYDVKMKEKGDIPEGYSVSREKKERFSLILESASTNQTSMYLCASSLPRDSYSNQPQHFGDGTRLSIL.

This clone was counted a few times. The J gene is TRBJ2-2, the V gene TRBV28; weak D call: TRBD2 (6 bases). The CDR3 is made up of 13 amino acids. Between the trimmed V and J ends, which lost 10 bases and 0 bases, there was a span of 9 bases. Germline V gives CDR1 MDHEN, CDR2 SYDVKM. CDR3 region: CATERANTGELFF. As DNA, the CDR3 is TGTGCCACGGAGCGGGCGAACACCGGGGAGCTGTTTTTT.

This rearrangement joins TRBV10-2 to TRBJ1-2; TRBD1 matches 8 bases. Germline-derived CDR1 and CDR2 are WSHSY and SAAADI. V lost 5 bases, J lost 1 base, and 6 bases stayed unmatched. CDR3 length: 15 residues. In DNA, the CDR3 is TGCGCCAGCAGTAGACAGGGGATAAGTAACTATGGCTACACCTTC. It encodes CASSRQGISNYGYTF.

This clone has just one count. V usage is TRBV5-4 and J usage is TRBJ2-7, with 10 bases that match TRBD2. The CDR3 has 15 residues. Trimming cost V 2 bases and J 6 bases; bases outside gene matches: 8. Germline values: CDR1 SGHNT, CDR2 YYREEE (reference sequence). The CDR3 bases are TGTGCCAGCAGCTTTTGGACTAGCGGTAATGGCGAGCAGTACTTC. Translating it yields CASSFWTSGNGEQYF.

The chain employs TRBV28 and TRBJ2-1, with 12 positions matching TRBD2. This CDR3 region has 14 residues. J lost 10 bases, V lost 6 bases, and 7 bases had no gene match. Looked up from germline, CDR1 is MDHEN and CDR2 is SYDVKM. The CDR3 DNA reads TGTGCCAGCAGACCGGGACTAGCGGGTGCCGAGCAGTTCTTC. The encoded protein is CASRPGLAGAEQFF.

V and J are TRBV29-1 and TRBJ2-7; 11 bases line up with TRBD2. The length of the CDR3 is 13 residues. Germline V gives CDR1 SQVTM, CDR2 ANQGSEA. Trimming cost V 8 bases and J 2 bases; bases outside gene matches: 5. Written as DNA, the CDR3 is TGCAGCATAACTAGCGGGAGTCCCTACGAGCAGTACTTC. This sequence encodes CSITSGSPYEQYF.

Note on this clone: One junction end disagrees with the germline gene, perhaps due to a read error. The chain carries TRBV6-1 and TRBJ2-1, with D possibly matching TRBD1 (6 bases). CDR3 size: 14 residues. CDR1 and CDR2 from the germline V gene are MNHNS and SASEGT. The CDR3 is CASSEAPLLGQSIF. The CDR3 region has the DNA TGTGCCAGCAGTGAAGCGCCCCTACTTGGACAGAGCATCTTC.

This chain connects TRBV27 to TRBJ2-1; 7 nucleotides agree with TRBD1. Trimming took 5 bases from V and 1 from J; bases not matched to a gene: 8. The CDR3 runs 16 residues. Germline V gene sequence: CDR1 MNHEY, CDR2 SMNVEV (reference sequence). CDR3 loop: CASSAQTGRSYNEQFF. CDR3 in DNA: TGTGCCAGCAGTGCACAGACAGGGAGATCCTACAATGAGCAGTTCTTC.

The chain is built from TRBV6-6 and TRBJ1-4; D unresolved. V was cut by 5 bases and J by 7 bases, with 11 bases left in between. CDR1 MNHNY and CDR2 SVGAGI come from the germline V gene (reference sequence). The CDR3 length is 13 residues. The CDR3 spells CASSPLSIEKLFF. CDR3 DNA: TGTGCCAGCAGTCCCCTATCGATTGAAAAACTGTTTTTT.

This rearrangement joins TRBV4-2 to TRBJ2-1; D is unresolved. Trimming left V 0 bases short and J 9 bases short, with 12 bases between. The CDR3 is 14 residues long. Germline CDR1 and CDR2: LGHNA and YNFKEQ. The CDR3 here is CASSQEWLRSEQFF. In DNA, the CDR3 is TGTGCCAGCAGCCAAGAATGGTTGCGGAGTGAGCAGTTCTTC.

This rearrangement joins TRBV4-3 to TRBJ2-2; unclear D gene. Germline CDR1 and CDR2: LGHNA and YSLEER. The V end was cut by 4 bases, the J end by 4 bases, with 7 bases between. The CDR3 covers 13 residues. The CDR3 spells CASSPPFTGELFF. Here the CDR3 DNA reads TGCGCCAGCAGCCCTCCTTTCACCGGGGAGCTGTTTTTT.